This T cell receptor (beta chain) comes out of a study of blood T cell repertoires in COVID-19. At the level of the study: Acute and convalescent COVID-19 samples came from the United States, Italy and Spain.

This CDR3 has 14 residues. The junction had 9 bases not matched to a gene; V was cut back by 4 bases and J by 6 bases. CDR1 and CDR2 from the germline V gene are SGHRS and YFSETQ. Methods used by the authors: Counts of nucleated cells, estimated from reference gene primer amplification, were obtained. TCRdb keeps only in-frame clones here, not all; method: immunoSEQ multiplex PCR. V and J calls and clone size come straight from that table; D and trimming were deduced from the DNA. This sample has 90,000 to 100,000 clones; approximately 86% occur once, and the top ten carry approximately 1.8%. The clonotype was recovered from a man at least 80 years old with acute or convalescent COVID-19. The chain has TRBV5-1 and TRBJ2-5; 7 bases line up with TRBD1. Specimen: peripheral blood. CDR3 protein: CASSLETGPKTQYF. The CDR3 bases are TGCGCCAGCAGCCTTGAGACAGGGCCGAAGACCCAGTACTTC.